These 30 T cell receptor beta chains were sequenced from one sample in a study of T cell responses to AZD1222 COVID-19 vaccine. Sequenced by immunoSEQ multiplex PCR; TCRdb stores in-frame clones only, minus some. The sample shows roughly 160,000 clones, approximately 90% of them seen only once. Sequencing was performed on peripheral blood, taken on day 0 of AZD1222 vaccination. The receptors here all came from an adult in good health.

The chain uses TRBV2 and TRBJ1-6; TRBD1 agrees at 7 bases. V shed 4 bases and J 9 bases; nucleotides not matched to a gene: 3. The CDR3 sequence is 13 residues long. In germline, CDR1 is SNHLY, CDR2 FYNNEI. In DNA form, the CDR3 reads TGTGCCAGCAGTGGACAGGGAGTTTCACCCCTCCACTTT. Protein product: CASSGQGVSPLHF. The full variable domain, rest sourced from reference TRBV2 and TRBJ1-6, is EPEVTQTPSHQVTQMGQEVILRCVPISNHLYFYWYRQILGQKVEFLVSFYNNEISEKSEIFDDQFSVERPDGSNFTLKIRSTKLEDSAMYFCASSGQGVSPLHFGNGTRLTVT.

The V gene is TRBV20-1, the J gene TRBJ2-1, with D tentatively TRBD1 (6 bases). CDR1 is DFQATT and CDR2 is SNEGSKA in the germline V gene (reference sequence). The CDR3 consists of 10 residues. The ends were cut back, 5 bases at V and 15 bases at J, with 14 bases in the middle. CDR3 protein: CSALRDNRFF. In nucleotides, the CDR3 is TGCAGTGCTCTCCGGGACAATAGGTTCTTC.

CDR3 nucleotide sequence: TGTGCCAGTAGACCTCCCACGAACACCGGGGAGCTGTTTTTT. This gives the protein CASRPPTNTGELFF. The V gene is TRBV19, the J gene TRBJ2-2; no definite D call. CDR3 length: 14 amino acids. With 6 bases removed from V and 0 bases from J, the gap between germline ends came to 8 bases. Germline V CDR1 and CDR2: LNHDA, SQIVND (reference sequence).

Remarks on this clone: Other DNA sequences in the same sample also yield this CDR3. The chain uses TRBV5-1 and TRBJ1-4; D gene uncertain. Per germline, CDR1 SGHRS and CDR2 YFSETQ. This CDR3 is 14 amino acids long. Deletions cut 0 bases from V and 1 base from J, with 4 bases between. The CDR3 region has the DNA TGCGCCAGCAGCTTGGGGGGAACTAATGAAAAACTGTTTTTT. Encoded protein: CASSLGGTNEKLFF.

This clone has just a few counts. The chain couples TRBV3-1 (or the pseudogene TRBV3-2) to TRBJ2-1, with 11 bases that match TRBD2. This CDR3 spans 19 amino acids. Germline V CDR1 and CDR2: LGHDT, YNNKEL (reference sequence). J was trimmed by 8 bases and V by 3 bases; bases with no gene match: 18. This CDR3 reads CASSQAPYSGGAGGDEQFF. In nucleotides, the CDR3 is TGTGCCAGCAGCCAGGCCCCCTATAGCGGGGGGGCCGGAGGAGATGAGCAGTTCTTC.

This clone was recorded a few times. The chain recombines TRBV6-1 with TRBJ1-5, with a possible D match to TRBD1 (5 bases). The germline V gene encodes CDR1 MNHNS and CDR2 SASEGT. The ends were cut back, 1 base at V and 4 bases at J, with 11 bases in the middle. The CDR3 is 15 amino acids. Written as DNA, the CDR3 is TGTGCCAGCAGTGAAGAACAGGTGATAAATCAGCCCCAGCATTTT. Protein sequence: CASSEEQVINQPQHF.

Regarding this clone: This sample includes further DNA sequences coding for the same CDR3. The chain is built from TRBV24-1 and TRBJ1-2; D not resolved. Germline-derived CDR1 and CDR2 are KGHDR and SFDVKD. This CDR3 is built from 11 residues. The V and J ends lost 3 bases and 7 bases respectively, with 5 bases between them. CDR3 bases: TGTGCCACCAGTGATCCCAGTGGCTACACCTTC. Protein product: CATSDPSGYTF.

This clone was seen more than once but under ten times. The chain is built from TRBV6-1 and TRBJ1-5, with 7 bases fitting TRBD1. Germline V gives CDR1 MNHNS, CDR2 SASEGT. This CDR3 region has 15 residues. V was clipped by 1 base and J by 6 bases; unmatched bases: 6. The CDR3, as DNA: TGTGCCAGCAGTGAAGGACAGGGCTCCAGTCAGCCCCAGCATTTT. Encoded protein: CASSEGQGSSQPQHF.

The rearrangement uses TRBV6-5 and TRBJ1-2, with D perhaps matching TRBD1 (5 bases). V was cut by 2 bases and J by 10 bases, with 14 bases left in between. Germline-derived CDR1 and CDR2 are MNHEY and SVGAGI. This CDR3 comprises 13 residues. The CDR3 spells CASSYGGTAAYTF. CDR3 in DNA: TGTGCCAGCAGTTACGGTGGGACCGCCGCCTACACCTTC.

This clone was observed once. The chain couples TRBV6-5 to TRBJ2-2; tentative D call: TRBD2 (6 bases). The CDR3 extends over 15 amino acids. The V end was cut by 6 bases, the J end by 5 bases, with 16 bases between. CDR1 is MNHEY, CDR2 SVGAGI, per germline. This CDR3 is CASSRSGGLTGELFF. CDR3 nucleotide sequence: TGTGCCAGCAGCAGGTCCGGGGGATTGACCGGGGAGCTGTTTTTT.

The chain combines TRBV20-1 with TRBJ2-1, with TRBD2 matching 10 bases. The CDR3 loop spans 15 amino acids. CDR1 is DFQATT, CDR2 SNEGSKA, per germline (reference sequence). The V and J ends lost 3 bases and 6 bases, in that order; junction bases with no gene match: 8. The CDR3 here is CSASPQRGGRNEQFF. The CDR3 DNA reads TGCAGTGCTAGTCCTCAGCGGGGGGGCCGCAATGAGCAGTTCTTC.

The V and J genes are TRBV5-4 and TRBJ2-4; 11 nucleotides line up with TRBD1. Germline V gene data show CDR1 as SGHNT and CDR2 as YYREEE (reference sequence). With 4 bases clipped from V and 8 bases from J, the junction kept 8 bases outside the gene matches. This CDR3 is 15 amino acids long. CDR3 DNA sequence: TGTGCCAGCAGCGCGGACAGGGGGCGAGGGGACATTCAGTACTTC. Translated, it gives CASSADRGRGDIQYF.

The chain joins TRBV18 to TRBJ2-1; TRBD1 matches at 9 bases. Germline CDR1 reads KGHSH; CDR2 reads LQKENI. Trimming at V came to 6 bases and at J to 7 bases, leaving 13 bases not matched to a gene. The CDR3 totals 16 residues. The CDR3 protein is CASSNTGTGTLNEQFF. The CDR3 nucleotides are TGTGCCAGCTCGAACACCGGGACAGGGACTTTAAATGAGCAGTTCTTC. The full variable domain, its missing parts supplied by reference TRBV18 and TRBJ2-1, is NAGVMQNPRHLVRRRGQEARLRCSPMKGHSHVYWYRQLPEEGLKFMVYLQKENIIDESGMPKERFSAEFPKEGPSILRIQQVVRGDSAAYFCASSNTGTGTLNEQFFGPGTRLTVL.

CDR3 DNA: TGTGCCAGCAGACTAGGACACCAGAACACTGAAGCTTTCTTT. It specifies CASRLGHQNTEAFF. The chain combines TRBV6-5 with TRBJ1-1; D is possibly TRBD1 (5 bases). The V and J ends lost 6 bases and 1 base respectively, with 12 bases between them. This CDR3 spans 14 amino acids. Per germline, CDR1 MNHEY and CDR2 SVGAGI.

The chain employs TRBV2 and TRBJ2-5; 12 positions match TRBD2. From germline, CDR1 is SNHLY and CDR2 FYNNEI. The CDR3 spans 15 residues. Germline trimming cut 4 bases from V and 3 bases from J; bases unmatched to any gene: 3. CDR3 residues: CASSVRTSGEETQYF. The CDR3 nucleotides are TGTGCCAGCAGTGTCCGGACTAGCGGGGAAGAGACCCAGTACTTC.

CDR3 sequence: CASSSTVINEQFF. The CDR3 bases are TGTGCCAGCAGTTCGACAGTCATAAATGAGCAGTTCTTC. This chain uses TRBV28 with TRBJ2-1; a possible D gene is TRBD1 (5 bases). CDR3 size: 13 residues. The V and J ends lost 4 bases and 7 bases respectively, with 11 bases between them. Germline V CDR1 and CDR2: MDHEN, SYDVKM.

As DNA, the CDR3 is TGTGCCAGCTCACCAGAGTTACAGGGGGCAGCTAATGAAAAACTGTTTTTT. Translation gives CASSPELQGAANEKLFF. This chain uses TRBV18 with TRBJ1-4, with 9 bases lining up with TRBD1. The junction had 7 bases not matched to a gene; V was cut back by 2 bases and J by 3 bases. Germline-derived CDR1 and CDR2 are KGHSH and LQKENI. The CDR3 runs to 17 residues.

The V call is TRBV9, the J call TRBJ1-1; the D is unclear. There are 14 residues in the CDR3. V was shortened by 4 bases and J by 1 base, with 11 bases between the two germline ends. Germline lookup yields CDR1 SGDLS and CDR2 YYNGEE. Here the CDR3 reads CASSPPKANTEAFF. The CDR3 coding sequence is TGTGCCAGCAGCCCCCCCAAAGCGAACACTGAAGCTTTCTTT.

CDR3 residues: CASSSQGAQEEKLFF. The DNA of the CDR3 is TGTGCCAGCAGCTCACAGGGGGCGCAGGAGGAAAAACTGTTTTTT. The chain joins TRBV5-4 to TRBJ1-4; the match to TRBD1 covers 9 bases. J was trimmed by 8 bases and V by 3 bases; bases with no gene match: 8. CDR1 is SGHNT, CDR2 YYREEE, per germline (reference sequence). This CDR3 comprises 15 residues.

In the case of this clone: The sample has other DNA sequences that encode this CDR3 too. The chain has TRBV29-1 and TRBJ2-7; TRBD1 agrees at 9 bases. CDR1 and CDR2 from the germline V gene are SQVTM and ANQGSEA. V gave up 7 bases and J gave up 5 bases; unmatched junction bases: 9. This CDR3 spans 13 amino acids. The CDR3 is CSGGTGTGNEQYF. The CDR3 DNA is TGCAGCGGCGGGACCGGGACAGGGAACGAGCAGTACTTC.

The CDR3 DNA follows: TGTGCCAGCAGCTTATTGGTGGGAGCTAACTATGGCTACACCTTC. Amino acids: CASSLLVGANYGYTF. This chain uses TRBV7-2 with TRBJ1-2; no clear D. CDR3 size: 15 residues. Germline V lookup: CDR1 SGHTA, CDR2 FQGNSA. V shed 2 bases and J shed 0 bases, with 10 bases lying between them.

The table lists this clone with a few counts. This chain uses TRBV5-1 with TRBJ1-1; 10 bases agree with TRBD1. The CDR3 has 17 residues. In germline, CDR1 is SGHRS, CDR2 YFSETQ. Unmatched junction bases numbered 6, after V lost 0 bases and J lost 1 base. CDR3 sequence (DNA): TGCGCCAGCAGCTTGGTGGGGACAGGGGTAGGGAACACTGAAGCTTTCTTT. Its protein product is CASSLVGTGVGNTEAFF. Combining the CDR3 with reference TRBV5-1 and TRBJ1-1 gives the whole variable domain KAGVTQTPRYLIKTRGQQVTLSCSPISGHRSVSWYQQTPGQGLQFLFEYFSETQRNKGNFPGRFSGRQFSNSRSEMNVSTLELGDSALYLCASSLVGTGVGNTEAFFGQGTRLTVV.

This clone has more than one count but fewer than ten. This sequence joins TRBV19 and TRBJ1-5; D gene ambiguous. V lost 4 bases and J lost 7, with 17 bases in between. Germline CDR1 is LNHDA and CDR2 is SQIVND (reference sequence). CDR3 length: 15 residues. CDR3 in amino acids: CASSRSREGWQPQHF. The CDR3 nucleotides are TGTGCCAGTAGTAGGTCACGGGAAGGCTGGCAGCCCCAGCATTTT.

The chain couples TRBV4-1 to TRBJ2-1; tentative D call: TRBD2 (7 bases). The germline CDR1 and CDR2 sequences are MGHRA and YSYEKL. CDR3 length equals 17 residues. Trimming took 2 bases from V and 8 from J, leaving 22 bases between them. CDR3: CASSQIHAGAGFHEQFF. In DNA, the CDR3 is TGCGCCAGCAGCCAAATACATGCGGGGGCCGGATTTCATGAGCAGTTCTTC.

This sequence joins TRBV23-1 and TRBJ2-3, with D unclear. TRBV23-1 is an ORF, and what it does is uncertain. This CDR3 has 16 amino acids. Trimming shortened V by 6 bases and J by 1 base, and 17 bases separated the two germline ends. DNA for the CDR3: TGCGCCAGCAGACCCCAACTCCATGCTCGCACAGATACGCAGTATTTT. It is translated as CASRPQLHARTDTQYF.

The DNA of the CDR3 is TGCGCCAGCAGCTTAGGGCAGTCCCGTCCCAGCTACACCTTC. Amino acid sequence: CASSLGQSRPSYTF. V is TRBV5-1 and J is TRBJ1-2; D gene ambiguous. The CDR3 contains 14 residues. Germline V gives CDR1 SGHRS, CDR2 YFSETQ. Trimming shortened V by 2 bases and J by 9 bases, and 17 bases separated the two germline ends.

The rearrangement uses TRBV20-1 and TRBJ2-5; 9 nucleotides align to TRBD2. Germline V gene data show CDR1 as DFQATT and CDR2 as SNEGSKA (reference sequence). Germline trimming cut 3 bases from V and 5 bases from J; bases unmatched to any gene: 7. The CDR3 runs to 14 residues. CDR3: CSASVAGGPETQYF. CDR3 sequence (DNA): TGCAGTGCTAGTGTGGCGGGGGGGCCCGAGACCCAGTACTTC.

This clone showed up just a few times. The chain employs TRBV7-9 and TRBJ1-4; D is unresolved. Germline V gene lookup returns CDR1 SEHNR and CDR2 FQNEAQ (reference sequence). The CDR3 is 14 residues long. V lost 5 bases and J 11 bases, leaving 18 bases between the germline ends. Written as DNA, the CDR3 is TGTGCCAGCAGCGCAACGGGTCCGGCTAGGAAACTGTTTTTT. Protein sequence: CASSATGPARKLFF.

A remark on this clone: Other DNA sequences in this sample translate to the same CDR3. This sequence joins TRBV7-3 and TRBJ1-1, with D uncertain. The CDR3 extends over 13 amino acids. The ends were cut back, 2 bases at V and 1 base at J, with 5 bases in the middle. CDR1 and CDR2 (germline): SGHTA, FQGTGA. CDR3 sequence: CASSLEGNTEAFF. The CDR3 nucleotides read TGTGCCAGCAGCTTAGAGGGGAACACTGAAGCTTTCTTT.

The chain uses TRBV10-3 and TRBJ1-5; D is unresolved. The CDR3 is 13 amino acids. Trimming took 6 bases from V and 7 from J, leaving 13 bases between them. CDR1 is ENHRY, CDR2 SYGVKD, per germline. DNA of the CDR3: TGTGCCATCAGGGGTTCGTCGGGCCAGCCCCAGCATTTT. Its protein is CAIRGSSGQPQHF.